One and the same sample provided the 5 T cell receptor beta chains below, sequenced in a study of cytomegalovirus exposure and HLA in healthy donors. Amplification used 60 Vbeta primers and 13 Jbeta primers. TCRdb's copy holds only in-frame clones and misses some; the assay was immunoSEQ multiplex PCR. This repertoire shows around 160,000 clones, around 63% found once; its top ten account for roughly 4.4%. The source material was PBMCs. The receptors shown here come from a young woman in good health and CMV-seropositive.

This chain connects TRBV28 to TRBJ2-3; D is uncertain. Trimming took off 2 bases at V and 8 bases at J, with 5 bases between the two ends. Looked up from germline, CDR1 is MDHEN and CDR2 is SYDVKM. The CDR3 sequence is 11 residues long. The CDR3 DNA reads TGTGCCAGCAGTTTAGGGCTTACGCAGTATTTT. Residues: CASSLGLTQYF.

CDR3 residues: CASSEPGQGNSGNTIYF. CDR3 DNA: TGTGCCAGCAGTGAACCCGGACAGGGAAACTCTGGAAACACCATATATTTT. V is TRBV6-1 and J is TRBJ1-3; 8 bases map to TRBD1. This CDR3 is 17 amino acids long. Germline CDR1 reads MNHNS; CDR2 reads SASEGT. With V trimmed by 2 bases and J by 0 bases, 6 bases remained unmatched.

The chain uses TRBV19 and TRBJ1-5; D may be TRBD1 (6 bases). V gave up 9 bases and J gave up 1 base, with 16 bases separating them. Germline lookup yields CDR1 LNHDA and CDR2 SQIVND (reference sequence). The CDR3 is 15 residues long. This chain's CDR3 is CASSQGKESNQPQHF. The CDR3 coding sequence is TGTGCCAGCTCGCAGGGGAAAGAAAGCAATCAGCCCCAGCATTTT.

This rearrangement joins TRBV9 to TRBJ2-3; the D gene is possibly TRBD2 (6 bases). The CDR3 contains 15 residues. Germline V gene data show CDR1 as SGDLS and CDR2 as YYNGEE. The V gene lost 4 bases and the J gene lost 9 bases, with 21 bases spanning the gap. The CDR3 DNA reads as TGTGCCAGCAGCCCCCGCGGGCCCCGACGGGAGACGCAGTATTTT. Its translation is CASSPRGPRRETQYF.

This clone has only a few counts. The rearrangement joins TRBV9 to TRBJ1-3, with 10 bases aligning to TRBD1. The V gene end was trimmed by 2 bases and the J gene end by 3 bases; junction bases not matched to a gene: 8. The CDR3 loop spans 17 amino acids. From germline, CDR1 is SGDLS and CDR2 YYNGEE. CDR3 in amino acids: CASSVYTGTGDGNTIYF. CDR3 in DNA: TGTGCCAGCAGCGTTTACACCGGGACAGGGGATGGAAACACCATATATTTT.